Below, 10 T cell receptor beta chains from the same sample are listed, as sequenced in a study of radiotherapy plus CTLA-4 blockade in lung cancer. Clones were sequenced by immunoSEQ multiplex PCR, and TCRdb holds only the in-frame ones, with some missing. Of roughly 75,000 clones in the sample, approximately 84% are singletons; the top ten hold about 0.79%. The source material was peripheral blood, sampled from a patient treated with radiotherapy plus ipilimumab. These receptors came from a human donor with non-small cell lung cancer who had stable disease on radiotherapy plus ipilimumab.

The chain couples TRBV9 to TRBJ2-7, with D tentatively TRBD1 or TRBD2 (6 bases each). The germline V gene encodes CDR1 SGDLS and CDR2 YYNGEE. V lost 1 base and J 6 bases, leaving 14 bases between the germline ends. This CDR3 contains 14 residues. The CDR3 DNA reads TGTGCCAGCAGCGTATTCGACGGGGGCGGCGAGCAGTACTTC. As protein: CASSVFDGGGEQYF.

The J gene is TRBJ1-2, the V gene TRBV7-3; 7 nucleotides match TRBD1. After removal of 5 bases from V and 3 bases from J, the junction contained 3 bases not matched to a gene. The germline V gene has CDR1 SGHTA and CDR2 FQGTGA. This CDR3 has 13 residues. CDR3 DNA sequence: TGTGCCAGCAGCCCAGGACAGGACTATGGCTACACCTTC. Translating it yields CASSPGQDYGYTF. Full variable domain (remainder filled in from reference TRBV7-3 and TRBJ1-2): GAGVSQTPSNKVTEKGKYVELRCDPISGHTALYWYRQSLGQGPEFLIYFQGTGAADDSGLPNDRFFAVRPEGSVSTLKIQRTERGDSAVYLCASSPGQDYGYTFGSGTRLTVV.

The chain couples TRBV19 to TRBJ2-3; 10 bases are shared with TRBD2. The CDR3 runs 14 residues. Germline assignment: CDR1 LNHDA and CDR2 SQIVND (reference sequence). Trimming removed 5 bases from V and 8 bases from J; junction bases left unmatched: 7. The CDR3 DNA reads as TGTGCCAGTAGTCACCTAGCGGGAGAAGCTACGCAGTATTTT. This translates into CASSHLAGEATQYF.

This rearrangement joins TRBV19 to TRBJ1-5; 8 bases align to TRBD1. Germline-derived CDR1 and CDR2 are LNHDA and SQIVND (reference sequence). Losses at the gene ends were 6 bases for V and 4 bases for J; bases not matched to a gene: 14. The CDR3 runs 17 residues. The CDR3 DNA reads as TGTGCCAGTAGCTGGAGATTGGACAGGGCACGAAATCAGCCCCAGCATTTT. Translated, it gives CASSWRLDRARNQPQHF.

The chain couples TRBV27 to TRBJ1-2; 9 nucleotides line up with TRBD1. The germline gives CDR1 MNHEY, CDR2 SMNVEV (reference sequence). The V segment lost 1 base and the J segment 4 bases; nucleotides outside the gene matches: 4. The CDR3 spans 15 residues. CDR3 protein: CASSLLGQGAYGYTF. CDR3 in DNA: TGTGCCAGCAGTTTATTGGGACAGGGTGCCTATGGCTACACCTTC.

The chain links TRBV7-3 to TRBJ2-3; perhaps TRBD2 as D (6 bases). CDR3 length: 15 residues. The germline V gene has CDR1 SGHTA and CDR2 FQGTGA. V was shortened by 3 bases and J by 2 bases, with 12 bases between the two germline ends. This chain's CDR3 is CASSFAGRNTDTQYF. DNA of the CDR3: TGTGCCAGCAGCTTTGCGGGGCGGAACACAGATACGCAGTATTTT.

In this sample, this clone turned up once. The J gene is TRBJ2-5, the V gene TRBV7-2; 9 bases line up with TRBD2. Per germline, CDR1 SGHTA and CDR2 FQGNSA. The CDR3 consists of 15 residues. V lost 5 bases and J lost 4; bases outside the gene matches: 8. The CDR3 spells CASSPQKRGVETQYF. In DNA form, the CDR3 reads TGTGCCAGCAGCCCGCAGAAGCGGGGGGTAGAGACCCAGTACTTC. The full variable domain, completed using reference TRBV7-2 and TRBJ2-5, is GAGVSQSPSNKVTEKGKDVELRCDPISGHTALYWYRQSLGQGLEFLIYFQGNSAPDKSGLPSDRFSAERTGGSVSTLTIQRTQQEDSAVYLCASSPQKRGVETQYFGPGTRLLVL.

V gene TRBV28 combines with J gene TRBJ1-6; unclear D gene. The germline V and J ends were trimmed by 3 bases and 7 bases, with 10 bases remaining between them. The CDR3 extends over 14 amino acids. Germline CDR1 is MDHEN and CDR2 is SYDVKM. The CDR3 is CASSFGTANSPLHF. The CDR3, as DNA: TGTGCCAGCAGTTTCGGAACAGCAAATTCACCCCTCCACTTT.

The chain recombines TRBV7-2 with TRBJ2-3, with 8 bases aligning to TRBD1. The germline gives CDR1 SGHTA, CDR2 FQGNSA. The CDR3 is 15 amino acids. V lost 4 bases to trimming and J lost 0 bases; unmatched junction nucleotides: 3. The CDR3 bases are TGTGCCAGCAGCTGGCAGGGGGCTAGCACAGATACGCAGTATTTT. It encodes CASSWQGASTDTQYF.

V gene TRBV25-1 combines with J gene TRBJ1-6; TRBD1 matches at 7 bases. Germline V gene data show CDR1 as MGHDK and CDR2 as SYGVNS. Trimming removed 4 bases from V and 6 bases from J; junction bases left unmatched: 6. This CDR3 is built from 15 residues. The CDR3 reads CASSGGGDINSPLHF. Here the CDR3 DNA reads TGTGCCAGCAGTGGAGGGGGCGATATTAATTCACCCCTCCACTTT. Based on the CDR3 plus reference TRBV25-1 and TRBJ1-6, the full variable domain is EADIYQTPRYLVIGTGKKITLECSQTMGHDKMYWYQQDPGMELHLIHYSYGVNSTEKGDLSSESTVSRIRTEHFPLTLESARPSHTSQYLCASSGGGDINSPLHFGNGTRLTVT.